The present entry profiles one T cell receptor (beta chain) with its context. As processed by the authors: Estimation of nucleated cell counts relied on the amplification of reference gene primers. Sequencing used immunoSEQ multiplex PCR; TCRdb keeps in-frame clones, though not all of them. V and J calls and clone size are copied from that table; D and trimming were computed from the DNA. This sample has a few hundred thousand clones, with 80% to 90% found just once. The data originate from a study of blood T cell repertoires in COVID-19. About the research overall: Both acute and convalescent COVID-19 samples were obtained from the United States, Italy and Spain.

Enrollees, about 18 to 89 years old, lived in approximately 24 US areas. Which cohort a participant joined came from the clinical history participants gave. The J segment lost 3 bases and the V segment lost 10 bases, leaving 9 bases of the junction unmatched. The germline V gene encodes CDR1 LNHDA and CDR2 SQIVND (reference sequence). The CDR3 spans 15 residues. The receptor comes from a young man who had recovered from COVID-19. The rearrangement joins TRBV19 to TRBJ2-1; the match to TRBD1 covers 10 bases. The sample comprised PBMCs or T cells enriched from blood (not recorded which). The CDR3 loop reads CAITLRTGGYNEQFF. The CDR3 nucleotides are TGTGCCATTACCCTCCGGACAGGGGGCTACAATGAGCAGTTCTTC.